The TCR beta chain under discussion was sequenced for a study of cytomegalovirus exposure and HLA in healthy donors. In regard to this clone: What it binds is not known.

Findings and limits, study-wide: Exclusion as indistinguishable affected some V segments, including TRBV6-2 and TRBV6-3.

The CDR3 runs to 14 residues. Germline V gene data show CDR1 as SGHRS and CDR2 as YFSETQ. Deletions cut 4 bases from V and 0 bases from J, with 9 bases between. The PCR was carried out with 60 Vbeta primers and 13 Jbeta primers. The table came from immunoSEQ multiplex PCR; TCRdb's copy has only in-frame clones and leaves some out. The repertoire holds 120,000 to 150,000 clones, with 82% as singletons. The chain couples TRBV5-1 to TRBJ2-3; tentative D call: TRBD1 (6 bases). The sequence derives from a male donor in good health and CMV-seronegative. The source material was PBMCs. CDR3 protein: CASSPGDSTDTQYF. The CDR3 DNA is TGCGCCAGCAGCCCAGGGGACAGCACAGATACGCAGTATTTT.